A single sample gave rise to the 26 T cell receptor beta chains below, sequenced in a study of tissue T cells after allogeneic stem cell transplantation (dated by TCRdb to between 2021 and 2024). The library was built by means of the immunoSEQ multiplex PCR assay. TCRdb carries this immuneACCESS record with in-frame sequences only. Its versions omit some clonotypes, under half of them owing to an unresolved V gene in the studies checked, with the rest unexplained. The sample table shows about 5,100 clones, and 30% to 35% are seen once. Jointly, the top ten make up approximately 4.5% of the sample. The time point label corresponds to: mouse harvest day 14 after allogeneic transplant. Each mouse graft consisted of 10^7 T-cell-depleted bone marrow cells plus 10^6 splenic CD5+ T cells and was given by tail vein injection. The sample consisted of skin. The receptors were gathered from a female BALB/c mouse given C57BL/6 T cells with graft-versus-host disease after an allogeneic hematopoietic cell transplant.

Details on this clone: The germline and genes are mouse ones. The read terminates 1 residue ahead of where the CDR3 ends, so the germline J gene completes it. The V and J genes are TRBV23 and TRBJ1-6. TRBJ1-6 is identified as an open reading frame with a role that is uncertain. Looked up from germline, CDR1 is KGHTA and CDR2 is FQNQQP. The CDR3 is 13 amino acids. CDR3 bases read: TGCTCCAGCAGTCAATCGGGGAATTCGCCCCTCTAC. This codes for CSSSQSGNSPLY. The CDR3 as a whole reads CSSSQSGNSPLYF.

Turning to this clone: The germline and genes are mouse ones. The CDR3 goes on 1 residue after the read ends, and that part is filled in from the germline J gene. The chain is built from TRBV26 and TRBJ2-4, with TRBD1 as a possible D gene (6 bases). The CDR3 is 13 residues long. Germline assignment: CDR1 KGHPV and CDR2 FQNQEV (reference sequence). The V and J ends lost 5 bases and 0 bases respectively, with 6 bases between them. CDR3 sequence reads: CASSGQSQNTLYF. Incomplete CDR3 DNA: TGTGCCAGCAGTGGACAGAGTCAAAACACCTTGTAC.

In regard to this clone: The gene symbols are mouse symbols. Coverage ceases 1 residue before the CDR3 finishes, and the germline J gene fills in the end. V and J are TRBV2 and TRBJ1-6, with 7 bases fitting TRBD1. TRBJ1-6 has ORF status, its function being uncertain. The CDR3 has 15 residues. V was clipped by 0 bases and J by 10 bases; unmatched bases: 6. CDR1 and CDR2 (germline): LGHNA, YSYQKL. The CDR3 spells CASSQDLQGGSPLYF. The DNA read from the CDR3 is TGTGCCAGCAGCCAAGACCTCCAGGGGGGGTCGCCCCTCTAC.

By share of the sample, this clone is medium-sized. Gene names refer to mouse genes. CDR3 amino acids: CASSPSDWAQNTLYF. Incomplete CDR3 DNA: TGTGCCAGCAGTCCGTCCGACTGGGCCCAAAACACCTTGTAC. This chain uses TRBV26 with TRBJ2-4; 7 nucleotides agree with TRBD2. The CDR3 end falls 1 residue outside the read, so it is completed with the germline J gene. Germline V gives CDR1 KGHPV, CDR2 FQNQEV (reference sequence). V lost 4 bases, J lost 3 bases, and 7 bases stayed unmatched. This CDR3 contains 15 residues.

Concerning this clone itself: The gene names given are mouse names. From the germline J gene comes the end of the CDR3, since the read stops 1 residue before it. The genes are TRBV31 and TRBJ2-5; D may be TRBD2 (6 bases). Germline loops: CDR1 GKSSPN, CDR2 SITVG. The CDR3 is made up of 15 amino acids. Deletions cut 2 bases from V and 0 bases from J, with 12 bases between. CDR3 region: CAWSFGTFNQDTQYF. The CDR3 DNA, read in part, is TGTGCCTGGAGTTTCGGGACTTTTAACCAAGACACCCAGTAC.

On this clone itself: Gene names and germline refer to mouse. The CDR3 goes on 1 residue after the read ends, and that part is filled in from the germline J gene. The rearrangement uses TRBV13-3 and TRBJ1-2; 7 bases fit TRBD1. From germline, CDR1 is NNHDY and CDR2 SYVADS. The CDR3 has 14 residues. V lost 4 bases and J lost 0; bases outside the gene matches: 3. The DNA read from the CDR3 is TGTGCCAGCAGTCCGACAGGGTCAAACTCCGACTACACC. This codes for CASSPTGSNSDYT. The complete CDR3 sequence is CASSPTGSNSDYTF.

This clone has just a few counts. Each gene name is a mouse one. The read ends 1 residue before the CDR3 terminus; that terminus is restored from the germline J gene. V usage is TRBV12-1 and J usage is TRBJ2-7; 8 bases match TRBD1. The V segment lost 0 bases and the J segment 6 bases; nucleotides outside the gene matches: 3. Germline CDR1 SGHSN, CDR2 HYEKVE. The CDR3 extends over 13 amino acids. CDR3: CASSLARGLEQYF. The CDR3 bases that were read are TGTGCCAGCTCTCTCGCCAGGGGGCTTGAACAGTAC.

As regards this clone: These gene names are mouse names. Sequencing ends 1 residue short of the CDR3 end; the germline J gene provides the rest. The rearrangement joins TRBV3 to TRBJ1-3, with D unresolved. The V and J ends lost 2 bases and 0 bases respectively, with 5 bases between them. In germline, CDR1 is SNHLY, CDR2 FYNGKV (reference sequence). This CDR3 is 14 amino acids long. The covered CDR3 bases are TGTGCCAGCAGCTTATACAATTCTGGAAATACGCTCTAT. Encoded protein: CASSLYNSGNTLY. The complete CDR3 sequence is CASSLYNSGNTLYF.

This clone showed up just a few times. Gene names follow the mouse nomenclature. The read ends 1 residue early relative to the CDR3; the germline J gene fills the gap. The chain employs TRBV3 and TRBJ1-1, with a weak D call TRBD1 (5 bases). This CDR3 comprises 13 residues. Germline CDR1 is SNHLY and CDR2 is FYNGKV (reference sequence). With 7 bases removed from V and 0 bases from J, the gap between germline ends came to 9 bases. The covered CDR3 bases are TGTGCCAGCACTGGACAACCAAACACAGAAGTCTTC. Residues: CASTGQPNTEVF. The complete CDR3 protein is CASTGQPNTEVFF.

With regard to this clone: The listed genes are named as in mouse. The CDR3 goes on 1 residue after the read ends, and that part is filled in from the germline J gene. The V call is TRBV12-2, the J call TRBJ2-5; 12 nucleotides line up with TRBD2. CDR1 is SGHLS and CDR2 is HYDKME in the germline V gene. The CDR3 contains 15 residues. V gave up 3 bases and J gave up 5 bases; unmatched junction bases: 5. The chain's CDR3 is CASSSTGGARDTQYF. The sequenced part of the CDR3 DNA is TGTGCCAGCTCTTCGACTGGGGGGGCGCGAGACACCCAGTAC.

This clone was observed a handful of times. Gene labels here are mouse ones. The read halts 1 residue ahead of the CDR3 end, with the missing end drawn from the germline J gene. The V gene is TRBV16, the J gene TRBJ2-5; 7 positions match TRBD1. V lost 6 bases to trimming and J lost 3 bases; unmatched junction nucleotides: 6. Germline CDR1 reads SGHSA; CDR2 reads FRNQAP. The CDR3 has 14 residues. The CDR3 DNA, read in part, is TGTGCAAGCAGTTCACAGGGGTGGCAAGACACCCAGTAC. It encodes CASSSQGWQDTQY. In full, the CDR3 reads CASSSQGWQDTQYF.

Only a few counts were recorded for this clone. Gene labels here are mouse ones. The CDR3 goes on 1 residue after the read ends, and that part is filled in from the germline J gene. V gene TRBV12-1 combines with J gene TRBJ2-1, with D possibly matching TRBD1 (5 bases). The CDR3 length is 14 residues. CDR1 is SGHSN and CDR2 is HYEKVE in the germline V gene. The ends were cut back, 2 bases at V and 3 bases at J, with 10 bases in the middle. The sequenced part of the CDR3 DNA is TGTGCCAGCTCTCGTCCGGACATCTATGCTGAGCAGTTC. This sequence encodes CASSRPDIYAEQF. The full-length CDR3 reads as CASSRPDIYAEQFF.

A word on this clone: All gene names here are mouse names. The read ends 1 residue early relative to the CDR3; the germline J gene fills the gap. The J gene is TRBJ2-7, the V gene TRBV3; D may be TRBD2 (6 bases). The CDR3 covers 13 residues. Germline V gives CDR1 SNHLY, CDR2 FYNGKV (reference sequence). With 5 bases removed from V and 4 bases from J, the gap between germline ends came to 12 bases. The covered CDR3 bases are TGTGCCAGCAGCCCGACGGGACTTTATGAACAGTAC. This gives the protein CASSPTGLYEQY. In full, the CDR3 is CASSPTGLYEQYF.

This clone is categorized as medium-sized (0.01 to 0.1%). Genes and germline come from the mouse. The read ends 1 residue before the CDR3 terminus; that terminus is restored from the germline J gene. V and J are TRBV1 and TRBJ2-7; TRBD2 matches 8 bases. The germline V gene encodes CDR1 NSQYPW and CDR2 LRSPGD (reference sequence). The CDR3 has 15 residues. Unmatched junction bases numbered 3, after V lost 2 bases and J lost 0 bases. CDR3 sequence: CTCSARLGSSYEQYF. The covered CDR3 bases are TGCACCTGCAGTGCACGACTGGGGAGCTCCTATGAACAGTAC.

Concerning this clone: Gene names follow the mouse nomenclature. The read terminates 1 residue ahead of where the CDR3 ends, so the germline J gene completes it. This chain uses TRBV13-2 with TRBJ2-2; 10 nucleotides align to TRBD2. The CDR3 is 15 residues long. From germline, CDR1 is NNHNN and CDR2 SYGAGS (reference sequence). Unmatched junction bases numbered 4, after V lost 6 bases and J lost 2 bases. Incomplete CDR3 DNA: TGTGCCAGCGACCCGACTGGGGGGAACACCGGGCAGCTCTAC. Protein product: CASDPTGGNTGQLY. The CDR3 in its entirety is CASDPTGGNTGQLYF.

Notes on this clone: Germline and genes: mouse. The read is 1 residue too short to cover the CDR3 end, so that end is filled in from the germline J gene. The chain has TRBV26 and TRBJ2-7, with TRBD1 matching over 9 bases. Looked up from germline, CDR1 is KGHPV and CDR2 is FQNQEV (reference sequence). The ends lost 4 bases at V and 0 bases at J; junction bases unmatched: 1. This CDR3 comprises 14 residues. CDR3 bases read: TGTGCCAGCAGTCCGACAGGGGGCTCCTATGAACAGTAC. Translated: CASSPTGGSYEQY. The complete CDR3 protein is CASSPTGGSYEQYF.

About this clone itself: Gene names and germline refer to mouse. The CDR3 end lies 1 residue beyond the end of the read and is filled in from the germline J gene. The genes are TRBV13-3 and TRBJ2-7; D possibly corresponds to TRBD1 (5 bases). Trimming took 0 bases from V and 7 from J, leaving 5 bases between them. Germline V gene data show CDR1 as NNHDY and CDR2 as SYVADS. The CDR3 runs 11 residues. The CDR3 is CASSDAGEQYF. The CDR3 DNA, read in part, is TGTGCCAGCAGTGATGCAGGGGAACAGTAC.

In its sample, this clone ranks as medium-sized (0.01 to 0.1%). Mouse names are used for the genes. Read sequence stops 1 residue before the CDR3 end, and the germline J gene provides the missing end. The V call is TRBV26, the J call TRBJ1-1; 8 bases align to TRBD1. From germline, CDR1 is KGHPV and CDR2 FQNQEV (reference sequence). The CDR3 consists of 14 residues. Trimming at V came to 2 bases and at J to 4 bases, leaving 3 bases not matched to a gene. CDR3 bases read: TGTGCCAGCAGTCTGGCAGGGGGCTCCACAGAAGTCTTC. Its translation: CASSLAGGSTEVF. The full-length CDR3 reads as CASSLAGGSTEVFF.

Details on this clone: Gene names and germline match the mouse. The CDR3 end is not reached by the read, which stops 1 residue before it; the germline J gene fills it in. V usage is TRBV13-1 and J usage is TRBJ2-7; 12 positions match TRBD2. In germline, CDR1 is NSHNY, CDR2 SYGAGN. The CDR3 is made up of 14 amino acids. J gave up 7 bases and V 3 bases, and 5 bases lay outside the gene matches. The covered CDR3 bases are TGTGCCAGCAGTGGGGACTGGGGGGTGGGGGAACAGTAC. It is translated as CASSGDWGVGEQY. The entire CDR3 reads CASSGDWGVGEQYF.

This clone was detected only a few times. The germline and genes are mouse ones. CDR3 DNA (partial): TGTGCCAGCAGTCTGTCGCCCCACGGGGGGGCAGAAGTCTTC. It translates to CASSLSPHGGAEVF. The whole CDR3 protein is CASSLSPHGGAEVFF. The V gene is TRBV26, the J gene TRBJ1-1; tentative D call: TRBD1 (5 bases). From the germline J gene comes the end of the CDR3, since the read stops 1 residue before it. Per the germline V gene, CDR1 is KGHPV and CDR2 is FQNQEV (reference sequence). CDR3 length: 15 amino acids. The germline V and J ends were trimmed by 0 bases and 6 bases, with 14 bases remaining between them.

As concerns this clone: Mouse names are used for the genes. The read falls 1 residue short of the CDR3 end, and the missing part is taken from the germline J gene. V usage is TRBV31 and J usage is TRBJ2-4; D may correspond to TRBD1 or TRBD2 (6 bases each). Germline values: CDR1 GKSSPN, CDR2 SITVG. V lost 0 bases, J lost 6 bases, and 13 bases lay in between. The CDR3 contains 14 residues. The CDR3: CAWSLGGRGNTLYF. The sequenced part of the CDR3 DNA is TGTGCCTGGAGTCTAGGGGGGAGGGGGAACACCTTGTAC.

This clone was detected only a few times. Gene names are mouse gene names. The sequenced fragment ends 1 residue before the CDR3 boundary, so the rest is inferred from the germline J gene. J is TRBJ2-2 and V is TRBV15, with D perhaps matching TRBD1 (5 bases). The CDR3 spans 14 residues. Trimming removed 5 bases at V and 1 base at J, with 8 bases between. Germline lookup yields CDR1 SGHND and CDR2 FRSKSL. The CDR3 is CASSPDRNTGQLYF. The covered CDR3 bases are TGTGCCAGCAGTCCAGACAGAAACACCGGGCAGCTCTAC. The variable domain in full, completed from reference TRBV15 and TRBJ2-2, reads DAGVTQTPRHEVAEKGQTIILKCEPVSGHNDLFWYRQTKIQGLELLSYFRSKSLMEDGGAFKDRFKAEMLNSSFSTLKIQPTEPKDSAVYLCASSPDRNTGQLYFGEGSKLTVL.

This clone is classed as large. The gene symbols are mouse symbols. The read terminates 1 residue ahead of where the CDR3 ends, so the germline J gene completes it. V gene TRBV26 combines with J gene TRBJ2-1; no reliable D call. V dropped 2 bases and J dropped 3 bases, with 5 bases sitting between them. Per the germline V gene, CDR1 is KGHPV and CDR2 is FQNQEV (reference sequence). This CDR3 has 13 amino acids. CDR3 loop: CASSLDLYAEQFF. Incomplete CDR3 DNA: TGTGCCAGCAGTCTGGACCTCTATGCTGAGCAGTTC. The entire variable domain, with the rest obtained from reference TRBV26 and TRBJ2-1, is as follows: NSKVIQTPRYLVKGQGQKAKMRCIPEKGHPVVFWYQQNKNNEFKFLINFQNQEVLQQIDMTEKRFSAECPSNSPCSLEIQSSEAGDSALYLCASSLDLYAEQFFGPGTRLTVL.

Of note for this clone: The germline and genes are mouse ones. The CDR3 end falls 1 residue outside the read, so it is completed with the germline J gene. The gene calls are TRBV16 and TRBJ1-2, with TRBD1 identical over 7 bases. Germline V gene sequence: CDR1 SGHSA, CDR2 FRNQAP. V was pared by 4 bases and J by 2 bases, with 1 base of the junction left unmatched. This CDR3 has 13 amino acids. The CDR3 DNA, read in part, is TGTGCAAGCAGCTCGACAGGGAACTCCGACTACACC. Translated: CASSSTGNSDYT. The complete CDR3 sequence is CASSSTGNSDYTF.

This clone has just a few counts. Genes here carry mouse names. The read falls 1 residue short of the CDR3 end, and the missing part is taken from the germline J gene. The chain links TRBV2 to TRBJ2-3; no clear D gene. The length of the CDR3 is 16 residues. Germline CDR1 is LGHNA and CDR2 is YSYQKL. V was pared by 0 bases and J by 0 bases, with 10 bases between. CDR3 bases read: TGTGCCAGCAGCCAAGATGTTTTGTCTAGTGCAGAAACGCTGTAT. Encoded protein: CASSQDVLSSAETLY. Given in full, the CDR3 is CASSQDVLSSAETLYF.

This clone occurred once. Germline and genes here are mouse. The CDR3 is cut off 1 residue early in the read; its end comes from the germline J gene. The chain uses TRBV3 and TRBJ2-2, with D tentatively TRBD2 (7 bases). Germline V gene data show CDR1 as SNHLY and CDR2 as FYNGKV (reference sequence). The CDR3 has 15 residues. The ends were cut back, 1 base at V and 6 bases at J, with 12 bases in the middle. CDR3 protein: CASSLDGGRAGQLYF. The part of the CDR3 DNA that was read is TGTGCCAGCAGCTTAGACGGGGGGCGCGCCGGGCAGCTCTAC.